This TCR beta chain was identified in a study of somatic mutations in cytotoxic T cells in rheumatoid arthritis. Study summary: Collection of patient blood (30 ml EDTA) took place right after diagnosis, before any treatment.

The germline V gene has CDR1 SGHTS and CDR2 YDEGEE. This CDR3 is built from 14 residues. The ends were cut back, 2 bases at V and 6 bases at J, with 11 bases in the middle. Some clones are missing from TCRdb's copy, which holds only in-frame ones; the method was immunoSEQ multiplex PCR. The profile shows around 1,000 clones, roughly 80% of them singletons. Isolating CD4+ and CD8+ cells involved positive magnetic bead selection on an AutoMACS. Their purity was then checked by flow cytometry. Study findings and constraints: Of some 67 patients, seven to nine had a largest CD8+ clone that exceeded 20% of CD8+ cells. Nobody had found out which antigens the expanded CD8+ clones targeted.

A word on this clone: Its antigen remains unknown.

Sequencing used CD8+ T cells sorted from blood. This clonotype was sampled from a woman aged 60-75 years with rheumatoid arthritis. The gene calls are TRBV5-8 and TRBJ2-2; D perhaps matches TRBD1 (5 bases). The CDR3 loop reads CASSFLRVPGELFF. The CDR3 nucleotides read TGTGCCAGCAGCTTTCTCAGGGTGCCCGGGGAGCTGTTTTTT.